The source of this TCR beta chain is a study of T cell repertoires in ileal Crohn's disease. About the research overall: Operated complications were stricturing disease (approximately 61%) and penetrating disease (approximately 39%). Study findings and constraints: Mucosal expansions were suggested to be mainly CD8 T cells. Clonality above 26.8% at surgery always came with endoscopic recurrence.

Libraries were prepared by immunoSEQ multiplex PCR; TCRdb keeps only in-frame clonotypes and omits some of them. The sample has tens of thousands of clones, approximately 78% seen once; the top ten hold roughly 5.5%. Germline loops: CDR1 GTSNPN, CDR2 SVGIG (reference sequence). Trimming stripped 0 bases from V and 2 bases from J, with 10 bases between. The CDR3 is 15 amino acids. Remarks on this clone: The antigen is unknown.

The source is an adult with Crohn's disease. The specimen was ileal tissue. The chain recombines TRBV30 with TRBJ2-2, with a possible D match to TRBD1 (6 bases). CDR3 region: CAWSVGQTNTGELFF. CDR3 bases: TGTGCCTGGAGTGTAGGACAGACTAACACCGGGGAGCTGTTTTTT.